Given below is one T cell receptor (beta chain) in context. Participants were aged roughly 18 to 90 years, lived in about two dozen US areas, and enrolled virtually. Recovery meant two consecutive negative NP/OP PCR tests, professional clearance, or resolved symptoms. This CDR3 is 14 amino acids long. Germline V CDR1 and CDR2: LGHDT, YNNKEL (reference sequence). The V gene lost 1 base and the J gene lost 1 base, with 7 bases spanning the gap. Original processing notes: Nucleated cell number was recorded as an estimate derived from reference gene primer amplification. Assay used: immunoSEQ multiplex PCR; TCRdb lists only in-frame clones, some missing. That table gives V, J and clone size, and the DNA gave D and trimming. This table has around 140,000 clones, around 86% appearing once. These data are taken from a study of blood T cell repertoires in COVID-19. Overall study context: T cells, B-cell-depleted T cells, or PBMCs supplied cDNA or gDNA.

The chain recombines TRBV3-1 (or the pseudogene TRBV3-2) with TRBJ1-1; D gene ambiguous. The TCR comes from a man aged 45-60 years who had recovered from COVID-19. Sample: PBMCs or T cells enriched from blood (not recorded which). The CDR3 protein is CASSQGSRNTEAFF. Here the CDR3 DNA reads TGTGCCAGCAGCCAAGGATCCAGGAACACTGAAGCTTTCTTT.